This is a list of T cell receptor beta chains from one sample in a study of T cells in Graves' hyperthyroidism and ophthalmopathy. TCRdb analysed the multiplex PCR reads with MiXCR anew, one entry per CDR3 protein. Counted here are about 600,000 distinct CDR3 sequences, around 16% occurring once; the ten biggest clones make up less than 3.5%. The sequencing sample was made of blood. These receptors all stem from a middle-aged woman with Graves' ophthalmopathy. Each CDR3 is given with its conserved first and last residue. Fields, in order: CDR3 length, D gene, V gene, clone size, J gene, CDR3 protein, CDR3 DNA. The D gene is left open where the match is weak. Not all rows give a size; the values are once, few, many and, for expanded clones, a class.

16	NA	TRBV14	few	TRBJ2-1	CASSQGWRGSYNEQFF	TGTGCCAGCAGCCAAGGCTGGCGGGGCTCCTACAATGAGCAGTTCTTC
17	TRBD1	TRBV28	many	TRBJ1-1	CASSLSGQGRRETEAFF	TGTGCCAGCAGTTTGTCTGGACAGGGGCGCCGAGAAACTGAAGCTTTCTTT
15	NA	TRBV5-6	NA	TRBJ1-2	CASSLGGEGIFGYTF	TGTGCCAGCAGCTTGGGAGGTGAAGGGATATTTGGCTACACCTTC
13	TRBD1	TRBV12-3/TRBV12-4	many	TRBJ1-1	CASSGTANTEAFF	TGTGCCAGCAGTGGGACAGCGAACACTGAAGCTTTCTTT
15	NA	TRBV10-2	NA	TRBJ2-1	CASSELAGPYNEQFF	TGCGCCAGCAGTGAATTGGCGGGACCTTACAATGAGCAGTTCTTC
13	NA	TRBV5-1	many	TRBJ1-1	CASSLLGQSGAFF	TGCGCCAGCAGCTTGCTTGGGCAATCGGGGGCTTTCTTT
12	NA	TRBV14	few	TRBJ1-6	CASSQGWSPLHF	TGTGCCAGCAGCCAAGGATGGTCACCCCTCCACTTT
14	TRBD1	TRBV28	many	TRBJ2-5	CASSFWTGGETQYF	TGTGCCAGCAGTTTTTGGACAGGGGGGGAGACCCAGTACTTC
16	TRBD1	TRBV10-3	few	TRBJ1-5	CAISEAGTVSNQPQHF	TGTGCCATCAGTGAAGCGGGGACAGTTAGCAATCAGCCCCAGCATTTT
15	TRBD2	TRBV9	many	TRBJ2-7	CASSPGTSGRNEQYF	TGTGCCAGCAGCCCTGGGACTAGCGGGAGGAACGAGCAGTACTTC
14	TRBD1	TRBV12-5	NA	TRBJ2-7	CASGFLTGDDEQYF	TGTGCTAGTGGTTTCCTGACAGGGGACGACGAGCAGTACTTC
13	NA	TRBV29-1	NA	TRBJ2-7	CSVGWTDSYEQYF	TGCAGCGTGGGCTGGACAGACTCCTACGAGCAGTACTTC
12	NA	TRBV5-6	few	TRBJ2-3	CASTLTGGTQYF	TGTGCCAGCACCTTGACCGGGGGTACGCAGTATTTT
14	NA	TRBV5-1	many	TRBJ2-4	CASSLGDSGNIQYF	TGCGCCAGCAGCTTGGGGGACTCGGGGAACATTCAGTACTTC
15	NA	TRBV18	NA	TRBJ1-1	CASSPGLMNRAEAFF	TGTGCCAGCTCACCGGGACTAATGAATAGGGCTGAAGCTTTCTTT
15	TRBD1	TRBV14	NA	TRBJ2-7	CASSQPGQGLGEQYF	TGTGCCAGCAGCCAACCGGGACAGGGATTGGGCGAGCAGTACTTC
12	NA	TRBV2	many	TRBJ2-3	CASSDGADTQYF	TGTGCCAGCAGTGACGGGGCAGATACGCAGTATTTT
16	NA	TRBV6-1	NA	TRBJ2-3	CASSHLGASGTDTQYF	TGTGCCAGCAGTCACCTCGGAGCGTCAGGCACAGATACGCAGTATTTT
14	NA	TRBV7-9	NA	TRBJ2-3	CASSFFANTDTQYF	TGTGCCAGCAGCTTTTTTGCGAACACAGATACGCAGTATTTT
16	NA	TRBV12-5	NA	TRBJ2-2	CASGGPGQPGTGELFF	TGTGCTAGTGGTGGACCGGGCCAGCCCGGGACCGGGGAGCTGTTTTTT
15	NA	TRBV5-1	many	TRBJ2-7	CASSLGTVESYEQYF	TGCGCCAGCAGCTTGGGGACAGTGGAATCCTACGAGCAGTACTTC
15	TRBD2	TRBV3-1	many	TRBJ2-1	CASSQGLAGVNEQFF	TGTGCCAGCAGCCAAGGACTAGCGGGAGTCAATGAGCAGTTCTTC
13	NA	TRBV27	NA	TRBJ2-3	CASSGAASDTQYF	TGTGCCAGCAGCGGGGCAGCATCAGATACGCAGTATTTT
14	TRBD1	TRBV28	many	TRBJ2-7	CASRNRGAAYEQYF	TGTGCCAGCAGGAACAGGGGGGCTGCCTACGAGCAGTACTTC
16	NA	TRBV6-1	NA	TRBJ2-6	CASSEDLGSGANVLTF	TGTGCCAGCAGTGAAGATTTGGGTTCTGGGGCCAACGTCCTGACTTTC
15	TRBD1	TRBV5-1	few	TRBJ1-5	CASSRGTGGYQPQHF	TGCGCCAGCAGCCGGGGGACAGGGGGGTATCAGCCCCAGCATTTT
16	TRBD2	TRBV5-1	many	TRBJ2-3	CASSLGWTSGADTQYF	TGCGCCAGCAGCTTGGGATGGACTAGCGGGGCAGATACGCAGTATTTT
21	TRBD2	TRBV4-1	NA	TRBJ2-7	CASSAIFLEVKMGGGPGKQYF	TGCGCCAGCAGCGCGATTTTTTTGGAGGTGAAAATGGGGGGAGGGCCGGGCAAGCAGTACTTC
11	NA	TRBV28	NA	TRBJ1-2	CATTTGGGYTF	TGTGCCACAACCACGGGCGGGGGCTACACCTTC
15	TRBD1	TRBV20-1	few	TRBJ2-5	CSAPTTGGYQETRYF	TGCAGTGCCCCCACGACAGGGGGTTACCAAGAGACCCGGTACTTC
16	TRBD2	TRBV18	many	TRBJ2-1	CASSPGGVLSYNEQFF	TGTGCCAGCTCACCAGGGGGGGTTCTTTCCTACAATGAGCAGTTCTTC
14	TRBD2	TRBV5-1	NA	TRBJ2-3	CASKGTSGEDTQYF	TGCGCCAGCAAGGGGACTAGCGGGGAGGATACGCAGTATTTT
14	NA	TRBV19	NA	TRBJ2-7	CASSRQELSYEQYF	TGTGCCAGTAGTAGGCAGGAACTCTCCTACGAGCAGTACTTC
17	TRBD2	TRBV4-2	few	TRBJ2-7	CASSQATSGGDTYEQYF	TGTGCCAGCAGCCAAGCCACTAGCGGGGGGGATACCTACGAGCAGTACTTC
13	NA	TRBV7-3	few	TRBJ2-4	CASSLVSGNIQYF	TGTGCCAGCAGCTTAGTGTCAGGGAACATTCAGTACTTC
18	TRBD2	TRBV11-2	many	TRBJ2-3	CASSSRVSSGGDGDTQYF	TGTGCCAGCAGCTCACGGGTTTCTAGCGGGGGGGATGGGGATACGCAGTATTTT
13	NA	TRBV5-1	many	TRBJ2-7	CASSSGTIYEQYF	TGCGCCAGCAGCTCCGGGACAATCTACGAGCAGTACTTC
14	NA	TRBV18	many	TRBJ1-1	CASSPLTRDTEAFF	TGTGCCAGCTCACCTCTCACACGGGACACTGAAGCTTTCTTT
12	NA	TRBV6-1	NA	TRBJ2-7	CATTRDLVEQYF	TGTGCCACCACGCGGGACCTTGTGGAGCAGTACTTC
14	NA	TRBV5-1	NA	TRBJ2-1	CASSGGRNNNEQFF	TGCGCCAGCAGCGGGGGACGCAACAACAATGAGCAGTTCTTC
16	TRBD2	TRBV14	NA	TRBJ2-2	CASSKLTSGNTGELFF	TGTGCCAGCAGCAAACTGACTAGCGGGAACACCGGGGAGCTGTTTTTT
16	TRBD2	TRBV12-3/TRBV12-4	many	TRBJ2-1	CASRPTSGFTYNEQFF	TGTGCCAGCAGACCGACTAGCGGGTTTACCTACAATGAGCAGTTCTTC
14	NA	TRBV3-1	NA	TRBJ2-7	CASSQVVGSYEQYF	TGTGCCAGCAGCCAAGTGGTGGGGTCCTACGAGCAGTACTTC
15	NA	TRBV7-9	many	TRBJ2-5	CASSTHRGMEETQYF	TGTGCCAGCAGCACACACCGGGGAATGGAAGAGACCCAGTACTTC
11	NA	TRBV30	NA	TRBJ2-4	CAWSDLYIQYF	TGTGCCTGGAGTGATTTGTACATTCAGTACTTC
18	TRBD2	TRBV3-1	NA	TRBJ2-5	CASSRSGLAGGPQETQYF	TGTGCCAGCAGCCGTTCGGGACTAGCGGGGGGACCACAAGAGACCCAGTACTTC
14	NA	TRBV4-1	once	TRBJ2-5	CASSQPNSGETQYF	TGCGCCAGCAGCCAGCCCAACAGTGGGGAGACCCAGTACTTC
15	TRBD1	TRBV7-8	few	TRBJ2-1	CASSPRDRVVQVQFF	TGTGCCAGCAGCCCCAGGGACAGGGTCGTCCAGGTGCAGTTCTTC
14	NA	TRBV5-5	many	TRBJ1-2	CASSPAQPNYGYTF	TGTGCCAGCAGCCCAGCCCAGCCTAACTATGGCTACACCTTC
15	NA	TRBV7-8	many	TRBJ2-5	CASSLYEGDRETQYF	TGTGCCAGCAGCTTATATGAGGGTGATAGGGAGACCCAGTACTTC
15	TRBD1	TRBV18	many	TRBJ2-3	CASSPQTGDHDTQYF	TGTGCCAGCTCACCACAAACAGGGGACCATGATACGCAGTATTTT
15	NA	TRBV29-1	NA	TRBJ2-5	CSAHSTGRLIETQYF	TGCAGCGCCCATTCGACAGGGAGGTTAATAGAGACCCAGTACTTC
11	TRBD1	TRBV2	few	TRBJ1-2	CTRGQDYGYTF	TGTACCAGGGGACAGGACTATGGCTACACCTTC
12	NA	TRBV27	many	TRBJ1-1	CASSSGDTEAFF	TGTGCCAGCAGTTCGGGGGACACTGAAGCTTTCTTT
16	TRBD2	TRBV7-3	many	TRBJ2-2	CASRPGAGDNTGELFF	TGTGCCAGCCGACCCGGGGCGGGAGACAACACCGGGGAGCTGTTTTTT
15	NA	TRBV12-3/TRBV12-4	many	TRBJ1-6	CASSLALAVNSPLHF	TGTGCCAGCAGCCTTGCTTTGGCCGTTAATTCACCCCTCCACTTT
17	NA	TRBV7-2	NA	TRBJ2-1	CASSFSGTPSSYNEQFF	TGTGCCAGCAGCTTCTCCGGGACTCCCAGCTCCTACAATGAGCAGTTCTTC
9	NA	TRBV7-9	NA	TRBJ1-1	CASSPQAFF	TGTGCCAGCAGTCCGCAAGCTTTCTTT
17	TRBD1	TRBV6-2/TRBV6-3	many	TRBJ1-2	CASSTPRDRVLLVGYTF	TGTGCCAGCAGTACCCCTCGGGACAGGGTATTGTTGGTCGGCTACACCTTC
16	NA	TRBV19	NA	TRBJ2-1	CASKGSGTGSYNEQFF	TGTGCCAGTAAGGGTAGCGGGACAGGGTCCTACAATGAGCAGTTCTTC